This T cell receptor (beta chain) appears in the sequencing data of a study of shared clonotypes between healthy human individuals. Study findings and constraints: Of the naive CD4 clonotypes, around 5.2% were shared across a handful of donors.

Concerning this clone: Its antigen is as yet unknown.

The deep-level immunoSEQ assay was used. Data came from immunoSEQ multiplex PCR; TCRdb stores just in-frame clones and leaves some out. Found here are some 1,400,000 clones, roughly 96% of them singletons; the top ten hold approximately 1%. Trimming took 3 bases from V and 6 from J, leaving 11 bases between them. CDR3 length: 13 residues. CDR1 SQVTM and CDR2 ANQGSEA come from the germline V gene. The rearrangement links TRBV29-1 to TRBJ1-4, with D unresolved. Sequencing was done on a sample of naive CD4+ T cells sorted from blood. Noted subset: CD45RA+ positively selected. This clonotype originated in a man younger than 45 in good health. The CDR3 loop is CSVEDPADEKLFF. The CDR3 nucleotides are TGCAGCGTTGAGGACCCGGCGGATGAAAAACTGTTTTTT. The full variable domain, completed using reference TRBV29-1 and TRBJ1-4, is SAVISQKPSRDICQRGTSLTIQCQVDSQVTMMFWYRQQPGQSLTLIATANQGSEATYESGFVIDKFPISRPNLTFSTLTVSNMSPEDSSIYLCSVEDPADEKLFFGSGTQLSVL.